A selection of T cell receptor beta chains follows, all from one sample in a study of T cells in pancreatic ductal adenocarcinoma. Clones were read by immunoSEQ multiplex PCR, and TCRdb kept only the in-frame ones, dropping some. The data show about 97,000 clones, around 96% seen once. The sample taken for sequencing was PBMCs. The receptors here all came from a human donor with pancreatic ductal adenocarcinoma. CDR3s include the opening cysteine and the closing phenylalanine or tryptophan. D genes are given only for firm matches. Clone size is stated in some rows and not others, as once, few, many or a class when expanded.

j_call v_call clone_size d_call cdr3_aa cdr3_nt
TRBJ2-7 TRBV10-2 . . CASSASDRVPYEQYF TGCGCCAGCAGTGCATCGGACAGAGTCCCCTACGAGCAGTACTTC
TRBJ2-5 TRBV6-1 . . CASSGTREETQYF TGTGCCAGCAGTGGAACTAGGGAGGAGACCCAGTACTTC
TRBJ2-7 TRBV6-1 . . CASRVGSTAQYF TGTGCCTCCCGCGTGGGCAGTACGGCGCAGTACTTC
TRBJ2-1 TRBV18 . TRBD2 CASSPRLAGVGEQFF TGTGCCAGCTCACCCAGACTAGCGGGAGTGGGAGAGCAGTTCTTC
TRBJ1-5 TRBV15 . . CASAAGFGQPQHF TGTGCCTCGGCGGCGGGGTTCGGGCAGCCCCAGCATTTT
TRBJ2-7 TRBV10-3 . TRBD1 CAIRPGTASGEQYF TGTGCCATCAGACCCGGGACAGCCTCAGGGGAGCAGTACTTC
TRBJ2-3 TRBV30 . TRBD1 CAWSDRRRQGARTTQYF TGTGCCTGGAGTGACCGACGTCGACAGGGCGCGCGGACTACGCAGTATTTT
TRBJ2-3 TRBV6-1 . . CASSIPSYFSQYF TGTGCCAGCAGTATACCGAGCTACTTCTCGCAGTATTTT
TRBJ2-7 TRBV6-1 . TRBD2 CAGGTTEAYEQYF TGTGCCGGGGGGACTACCGAAGCCTACGAGCAGTACTTC
TRBJ2-2 TRBV11-3 few . CASSLDGLLNGELFF TGTGCCAGCAGCTTAGATGGACTTCTTAACGGGGAGCTGTTTTTT
TRBJ1-2 TRBV7-9 . . CASSLTGLYGYTF TGTGCCAGCAGCTTGACAGGCCTCTATGGCTACACCTTC
TRBJ1-1 TRBV19 . TRBD1 CASSIGGQGYTEAFF TGTGCCAGTAGTATTGGGGGACAGGGTTACACTGAAGCTTTCTTT
TRBJ2-2 TRBV11-2 . . CASSLNRQGAGELFF TGTGCCAGCAGCTTGAATAGGCAGGGTGCCGGGGAGCTGTTTTTT
TRBJ2-7 TRBV4-2 . TRBD1 CASSPETGEEGSYEQYF TGTGCCAGCAGCCCAGAGACAGGGGAAGAAGGCTCCTACGAGCAGTACTTC
TRBJ1-5 TRBV6-5 . . CASSSLGQPQHF TGTGCCAGCAGTTCCCTCGGGCAGCCCCAGCATTTT
TRBJ2-7 TRBV18 . TRBD1 CASSPMEGTGAYEQYF TGTGCCAGCTCACCGATGGAGGGGACAGGGGCCTACGAGCAGTACTTC
TRBJ2-7 TRBV9 . . CASSVGDRTGEQYF TGTGCCAGCAGCGTAGGAGACAGGACGGGCGAGCAGTACTTC
TRBJ2-7 TRBV7-2 . . CASSRPRAGASSYEQYF TGTGCCAGCAGCCGACCCCGAGCGGGTGCCAGCTCCTACGAGCAGTACTTC
TRBJ2-7 TRBV7-2 . . CASSPPAIYEQYF TGTGCCAGCAGCCCCCCTGCTATCTACGAGCAGTACTTC
TRBJ2-1 TRBV7-6 once TRBD2 CASSSLAGVVNEQFF TGTGCCAGCAGCTCCTTAGCGGGAGTAGTAAATGAGCAGTTCTTC
TRBJ1-2 TRBV6-1 . TRBD1 CASRTGQGDGYTF TGTGCCAGCAGGACGGGACAGGGGGACGGCTACACCTTC
TRBJ1-5 TRBV6-1 . TRBD1 CASRTGGAGQPQHF TGTGCCAGCAGAACAGGGGGCGCCGGGCAGCCCCAGCATTTT
TRBJ1-5 TRBV7-6 . TRBD1 CASSLLGTGVQPQHF TGTGCCAGCAGCTTACTGGGGACAGGGGTCCAGCCCCAGCATTTT
TRBJ2-1 TRBV9 . . CASRVGGNEQFF TGTGCCAGCAGGGTGGGGGGCAATGAGCAGTTCTTC
TRBJ2-1 TRBV11-3 . TRBD2 CASSLTASGLLHNEQFF TGTGCCAGCAGCCTAACTGCTAGCGGACTTCTCCACAATGAGCAGTTCTTC
TRBJ2-2 TRBV5-1 . . CASHTLGSGELFF TGCGCCAGCCACACACTCGGGAGCGGGGAGCTGTTTTTT
TRBJ2-7 TRBV6-4 . . CASSDSRQGCYEQYF TGTGCCAGCAGTGACTCGAGGCAGGGGTGCTACGAGCAGTACTTC
TRBJ2-5 TRBV29-1 . TRBD1 CSAEPGQGQETQYF TGCAGCGCCGAACCCGGACAGGGCCAAGAGACCCAGTACTTC
TRBJ2-7 TRBV7-8 . TRBD1 CASSLATGGGYEQYF TGTGCCAGCAGCTTAGCTACAGGGGGAGGCTACGAGCAGTACTTC
TRBJ1-5 TRBV28 . . CASSLGGGLYQPQHF TGTGCCAGCAGTTTAGGGGGGGGGCTGTATCAGCCCCAGCATTTT
TRBJ1-2 TRBV28 . . CASSTFTGGYTF TGTGCCAGCAGCACCTTTACGGGGGGCTACACCTTC
TRBJ1-2 TRBV30 . TRBD1 CAWSRQGASYGYTF TGTGCCTGGAGTCGACAGGGGGCCTCCTATGGCTACACCTTC
TRBJ2-5 TRBV2 once . CASNGMGSQETQYF TGTGCCAGCAACGGGATGGGCAGCCAAGAGACCCAGTACTTC
TRBJ2-7 TRBV9 . . CASSVASTYEQYF TGTGCCAGCAGCGTAGCTAGCACCTACGAGCAGTACTTC
TRBJ2-3 TRBV9 . TRBD2 CASSVSGSPDTQYF TGTGCCAGCAGCGTTAGCGGGAGCCCAGATACGCAGTATTTT
TRBJ2-5 TRBV5-1 . . CASSRPGETQYF TGCGCCAGCAGCCGGCCGGGAGAGACCCAGTACTTC
TRBJ2-7 TRBV7-2 once TRBD1 CASRPPGQGPEQYF TGTGCCAGCAGACCTCCGGGACAGGGCCCCGAGCAGTACTTC
TRBJ2-7 TRBV9 . TRBD2 CASSASGGEGYEQYF TGTGCCAGCAGCGCCTCCGGGGGGGAAGGCTACGAGCAGTACTTC
TRBJ2-5 TRBV10-1 . TRBD1 CASIPRGRQETQYF TGCGCCAGCATTCCCAGGGGGCGACAAGAGACCCAGTACTTC
TRBJ2-3 TRBV5-1 . . CASSPLTFGTDTQYF TGCGCCAGCAGCCCGTTAACGTTCGGTACAGATACGCAGTATTTT
TRBJ2-3 TRBV7-9 . . CASSLGASTDTQYF TGTGCCAGCAGCCTAGGGGCATCCACTGATACGCAGTATTTT
TRBJ1-2 TRBV28 . . CASSLSRRDYGYTF TGTGCCAGCAGTTTAAGCAGGCGCGACTATGGCTACACCTTC
TRBJ2-7 TRBV19 . TRBD1 CASSIRMGQPKSSYEQYF TGTGCCAGTAGTATCCGTATGGGACAGCCTAAAAGCTCCTACGAGCAGTACTTC
TRBJ2-7 TRBV25-1 . . CASSDYVNRRGEQYF TGTGCCAGCAGTGACTATGTAAACCGCAGGGGCGAGCAGTACTTC
TRBJ2-2 TRBV7-8 . TRBD1 CASSPGQGVLTGELFF TGTGCCAGCAGTCCAGGACAGGGAGTGTTAACCGGGGAGCTGTTTTTT
TRBJ1-1 TRBV9 . . CASSPSPGSRTEAFF TGTGCCAGCAGCCCAAGTCCGGGGAGTCGGACTGAAGCTTTCTTT
TRBJ1-2 TRBV18 . . CASSPPAGKFLGYTF TGTGCCAGCTCACCACCGGCAGGGAAGTTCCTTGGCTACACCTTC
TRBJ1-5 TRBV19 . . CASSSVSGGQPQHF TGTGCCAGTAGCTCAGTGAGCGGTGGACAGCCCCAGCATTTT
TRBJ2-5 TRBV19 . TRBD1 CASKADRSSETQYF TGTGCCAGTAAGGCGGACAGGAGTTCCGAGACCCAGTACTTC
TRBJ1-2 TRBV18 . TRBD1 CASSSDRAHGYTF TGTGCCAGCTCATCGGACAGGGCCCATGGCTACACCTTC
TRBJ2-1 TRBV20-1 . . CSTGPSAEQFF TGTAGTACAGGTCCGAGCGCCGAGCAGTTCTTC
TRBJ1-2 TRBV18 . . CASSPGDTVGYTF TGTGCCAGCTCACCGGGGGACACGGTCGGCTACACCTTC